The entry below describes one T cell receptor (beta chain). This entry is derived from a study of T cell changes during pregnancy in multiple sclerosis. The V end was cut by 4 bases, the J end by 4 bases, with 13 bases between. The V gene's germline CDR1 is MNHEY and CDR2 SVGAGI. This CDR3 contains 14 residues. TCRdb's copy holds only in-frame clones and misses some; the assay was immunoSEQ multiplex PCR. Of about 57,000 clones detected, around 93% appear once; the ten largest clones hold 3.6%. The chain carries TRBV6-5 and TRBJ2-5, with D maybe TRBD2 (5 bases). This clonotype originated in a female donor in good health, enrolled as a control in a pregnancy study. Here the sequenced sample was peripheral blood, taken after pregnancy. The CDR3 loop is CASSSRAGPETQYF. CDR3 in DNA: TGTGCCAGCAGTTCGAGGGCCGGACCAGAGACCCAGTACTTC.